The T cell receptor beta chain under discussion was sequenced for a study of blood T cell repertoires in COVID-19 (dated by TCRdb to about 2020). Concerning the study at large: Samples covering the acute and convalescent phases of COVID-19 were provided by collaborators in the United States, Italy and Spain. The material from the prospective study consisted of cDNA or gDNA derived from T cells, B-cell-depleted T cells, or PBMCs. The dataset comprised deeply sampled blood TCRbeta repertoires from subjects exposed to, actively infected with, or recovered from COVID-19. The repertoires were released in a freely available public database intended as a resource for research on the immune response to SARS-CoV-2. Samples were obtained from the ongoing ImmuneRACE study (first 160 participants) and from over a thousand subjects provided by 6 global collaborators. A de-identified subject ID, COVID-19 status, age in years and sex were almost always included in the sample metadata. HLA class I and class II types, where available, came from metadata supplied by the sample provider rather than from assay-based typing.

Worth noting for this clone: There is no known antigen for this receptor. No quality values exist for individual bases; no much larger clone is one base distant.

The immunoSEQ Assay, a bias-controlled multiplex PCR, was used to amplify TCRbeta CDR3 regions from genomic DNA. The original methods were these. The number of nucleated cells in each sample was estimated by amplification of reference gene primers within the assay. To quantify the absolute abundance of each unique TCRbeta CDR3 rearrangement, sequence reads were collapsed and filtered. Productive Simpson clonality was computed per sample as the square root of Simpson's diversity index over productive rearrangements. The table comes from immuneACCESS by way of TCRdb, which keeps in-frame sequences with V and J called. Part of the clones is missing from these tables; in studies checked, under half for an unresolved V gene and the rest for unknown reasons. The D gene and trimming were derived from the DNA, and the V and J assignments and clone size from that table. The sample table shows over 65,000 clones, and 80% are seen once. The top ten clones comprise more than 10% of the sample.

Collaborating institutions collected whole blood in K2EDTA tubes following their own protocols. Collaborator samples were shipped for TCRbeta analysis as frozen whole blood, isolated PBMCs, or DNA extracted from either sample type. What the authors observed across the whole study: The amount of clinical and demographic metadata varied by source and participant and was provided uncurated.

This receptor was obtained from a woman aged 40 to 49 with active or convalescent COVID-19. Sequencing was done on a sample of peripheral blood.

The DNA sequence is given as TGTGCCAGCAGTGATGATTCGGCGGGAGGGCCGGCCGAGCAGTTCTTC. This gives the protein CASSDDSAGGPAEQFF. The chain is assembled from TRBV6-4 and TRBJ2-1, and 9 junction bases match TRBD2. The CDR3 has 16 amino acids, counting the end cysteine and phenylalanine. Only the CDR3 DNA is retained, 48 bases long and in frame from the first base. Germline trimming amounts to 3 bases on V and 10 bases on J, with 13 as the count of junction bases outside the gene matches. The germline V gene gives CDR1 as MRHNA and CDR2 as SNTAGT.